The present T cell receptor beta chain was sequenced within a study of blood T cell repertoires in COVID-19 (TCRdb year 2020). Broadly, across the study: The collaborator samples originated in the United States, Italy and Spain and spanned the acute and convalescent phases of COVID-19. The material from the prospective study consisted of cDNA or gDNA derived from T cells, B-cell-depleted T cells, or PBMCs. Deeply sampled blood TCRbeta repertoires from subjects exposed to, actively infected with, or recovered from COVID-19 were included in the dataset. A freely available public database, intended as a resource for researchers studying the immune response to SARS-CoV-2, is where the repertoires were released. The samples were drawn from the first 160 participants of the ongoing ImmuneRACE study and from 1,254 subjects provided by 6 global collaborators. Nearly every sample came with metadata listing a de-identified subject ID, COVID-19 status, age in years and sex. Where HLA class I and class II types were available, the types were taken from metadata supplied by the sample provider, not from assay-based typing. Findings and caveats that apply to the study as a whole: How much clinical and demographic metadata was included differed by source and by participant, and the metadata was provided uncurated.

TCRbeta CDR3 regions were amplified from genomic DNA using the immunoSEQ Assay, a bias-controlled multiplex PCR. The original pipeline was this. Nucleated cell counts per sample were estimated from amplification of reference gene primers within the assay. To quantify the absolute abundance of each unique TCRbeta CDR3 rearrangement, sequence reads were collapsed and filtered. Productive Simpson clonality was computed per sample as the square root of Simpson's diversity index over productive rearrangements. TCRdb took over this immuneACCESS table, retaining in-frame rearrangements with V and J assigned. Such tables are incomplete; in checked studies, under half of the missing clones stem from an unresolved V gene, and the remainder is unexplained. V, J and clone size are taken as reported in that table, and D and trimming were inferred from the DNA itself. The sample table contains a few hundred thousand clones; only one count was recorded for around 83% of them. The top ten constitute less than 6% of the sample.

One collaborating source in Seattle enrolled patients while the patients were actively infected and followed the patients over time throughout the course of disease. The collaborating institutions used their own protocols to collect whole blood in K2EDTA tubes. For TCRbeta analysis, collaborators shipped samples in one of three forms: frozen whole blood, isolated PBMCs, or DNA extracted from either of those sample types. As encoded in the germline V gene, CDR1 is SGHRS while CDR2 is YFSETQ. Compared with germline, V lacks 0 bases and J lacks 8 bases; bases without a gene match: 7. From the cysteine up to the phenylalanine, the CDR3 has a length of 14 residues. The read is trimmed to its CDR3 DNA, 42 bases read in frame from base 1. Comments on this clone: The antigen this receptor binds is unknown. Within one base of it there is no much larger clone, and no base qualities were kept.

The material sequenced was peripheral blood. Rearrangement joined TRBV5-1 to TRBJ1-2, with TRBD1 identical over 7 junction bases. This TCR derives from a woman in her 70s with COVID-19, enrolled during active disease. The CDR3 is CASSLGGQEGGYTF. The DNA sequence reads TGCGCCAGCAGCTTGGGTGGACAGGAAGGGGGCTACACCTTC.